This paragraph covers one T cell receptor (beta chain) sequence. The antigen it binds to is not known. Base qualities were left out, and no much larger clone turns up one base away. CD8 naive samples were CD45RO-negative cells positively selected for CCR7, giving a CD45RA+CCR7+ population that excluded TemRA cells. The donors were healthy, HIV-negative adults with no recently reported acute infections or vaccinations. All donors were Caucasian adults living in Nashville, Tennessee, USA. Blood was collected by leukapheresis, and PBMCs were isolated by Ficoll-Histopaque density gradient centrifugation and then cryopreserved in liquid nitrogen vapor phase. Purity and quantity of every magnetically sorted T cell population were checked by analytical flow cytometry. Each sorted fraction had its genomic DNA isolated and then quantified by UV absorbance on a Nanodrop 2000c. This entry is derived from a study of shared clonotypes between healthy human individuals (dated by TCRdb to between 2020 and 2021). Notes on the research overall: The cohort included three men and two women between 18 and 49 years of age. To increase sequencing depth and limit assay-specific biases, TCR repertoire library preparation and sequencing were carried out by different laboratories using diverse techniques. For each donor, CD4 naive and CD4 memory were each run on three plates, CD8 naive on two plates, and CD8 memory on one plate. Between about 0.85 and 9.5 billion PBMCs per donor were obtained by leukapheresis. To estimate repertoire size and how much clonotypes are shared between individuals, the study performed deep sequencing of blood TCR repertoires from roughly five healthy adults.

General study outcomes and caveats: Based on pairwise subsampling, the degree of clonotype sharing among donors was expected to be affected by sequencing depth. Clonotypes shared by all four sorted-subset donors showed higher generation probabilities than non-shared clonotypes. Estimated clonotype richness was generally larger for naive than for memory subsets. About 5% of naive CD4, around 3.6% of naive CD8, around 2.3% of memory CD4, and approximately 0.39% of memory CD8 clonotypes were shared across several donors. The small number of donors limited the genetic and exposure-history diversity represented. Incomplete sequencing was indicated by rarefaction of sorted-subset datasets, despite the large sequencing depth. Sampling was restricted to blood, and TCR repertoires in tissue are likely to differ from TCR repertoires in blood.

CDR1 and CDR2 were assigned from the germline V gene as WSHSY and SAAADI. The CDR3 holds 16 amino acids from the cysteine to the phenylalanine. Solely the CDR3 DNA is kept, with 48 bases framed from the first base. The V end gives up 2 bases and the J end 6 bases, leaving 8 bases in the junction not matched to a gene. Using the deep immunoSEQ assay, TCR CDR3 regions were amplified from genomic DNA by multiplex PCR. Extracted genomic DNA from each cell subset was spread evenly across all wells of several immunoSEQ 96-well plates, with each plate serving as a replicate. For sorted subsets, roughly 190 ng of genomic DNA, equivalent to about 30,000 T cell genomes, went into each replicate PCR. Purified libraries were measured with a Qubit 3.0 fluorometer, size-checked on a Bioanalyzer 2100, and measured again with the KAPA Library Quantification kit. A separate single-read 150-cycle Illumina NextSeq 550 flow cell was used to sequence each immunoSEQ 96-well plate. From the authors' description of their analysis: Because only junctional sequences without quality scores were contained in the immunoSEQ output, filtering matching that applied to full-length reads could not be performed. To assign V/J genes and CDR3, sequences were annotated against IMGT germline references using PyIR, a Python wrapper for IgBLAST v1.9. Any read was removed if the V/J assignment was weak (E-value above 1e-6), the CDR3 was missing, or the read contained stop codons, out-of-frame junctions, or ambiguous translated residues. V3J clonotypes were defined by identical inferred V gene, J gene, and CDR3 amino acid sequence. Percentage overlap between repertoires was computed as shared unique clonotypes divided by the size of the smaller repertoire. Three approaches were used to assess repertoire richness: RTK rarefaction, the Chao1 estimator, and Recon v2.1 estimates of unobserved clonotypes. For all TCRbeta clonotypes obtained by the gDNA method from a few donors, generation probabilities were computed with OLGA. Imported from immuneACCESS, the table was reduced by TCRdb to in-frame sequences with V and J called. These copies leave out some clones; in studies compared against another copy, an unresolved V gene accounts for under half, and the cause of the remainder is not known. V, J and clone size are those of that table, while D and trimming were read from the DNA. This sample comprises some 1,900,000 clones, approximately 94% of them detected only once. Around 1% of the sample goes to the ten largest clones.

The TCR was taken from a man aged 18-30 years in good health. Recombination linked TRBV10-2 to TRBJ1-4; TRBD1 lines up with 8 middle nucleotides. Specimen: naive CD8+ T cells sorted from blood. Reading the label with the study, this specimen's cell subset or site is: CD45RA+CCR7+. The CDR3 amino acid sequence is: CASSEIPGTGDEKLFF. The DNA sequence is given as TGCGCCAGCAGTGAGATCCCCGGGACAGGTGATGAAAAACTGTTTTTT.